This T cell receptor (beta chain) was obtained from a study of T cells in Graves' hyperthyroidism and ophthalmopathy (dated by TCRdb to about 2019). At the level of the whole study: Peripheral blood samples were taken at initial diagnosis, before any treatment was given. The study also compared thyroid tissue and blood T-cell repertoires from roughly six Graves' hyperthyroidism patients. According to the paper, TCR Vbeta CDR3 sequencing was carried out on around 140 peripheral blood samples, which came from 40 to 45 ophthalmopathy, under 80 hyperthyroidism and roughly 17 progressor patients. After sampling, hyperthyroidism patients received methimazole starting at 30 mg daily, and ophthalmopathy patients received high-dose intravenous methylprednisolone. An independent validation cohort of under 20 hyperthyroidism patients and more than 15 patients who later progressed to ophthalmopathy tested prospective prediction of ophthalmopathy. The 100 or so discovery patients were divided at random into training and test sets in a 7:3 ratio. To identify TCR V-J signatures that set the groups apart, the researchers used a discovery cohort of roughly 100 patients, made up of around 40 with Graves' ophthalmopathy and some 60 with stable Graves' hyperthyroidism. Results the study describes overall, beyond this receptor: Blood samples also contained most of the expanded thyroid clonotypes (frequency above 0.001), which suggests that blood repertoires may reflect thyroid immune responses. Sample size was not statistically predetermined, and blinding of investigators to group allocation was not performed. During validation, the model predicted progression to ophthalmopathy a median of approximately six months ahead of onset, with more than 55% sensitivity and 72% to 80% specificity. A model built on a 13 V-J signature distinguished ophthalmopathy from stable hyperthyroidism, reaching 85% to 90% sensitivity and around 82% specificity in cross-validation and 80%/75% in testing.

A patient counted as having stable Graves' hyperthyroidism if no progression to ophthalmopathy occurred over 18 months of follow-up. Hyperthyroidism patients were newly diagnosed, with disease duration under 2 months, and aged 18 to 65 years. The study excluded patients with uncontrolled infections, other autoimmune diseases, pregnancy or lactation. Diagnoses were based on clinical symptoms, serum thyroxine and TRAb, thyroid ultrasound and orbital computed tomography. PBMCs were isolated from 7.5 to 10 ml of fresh peripheral blood by Ficoll-Paque density gradient centrifugation. Total RNA was extracted with Trizol reagent, and quality was checked on an Agilent 2100 Bioanalyzer. The TCR beta CDR3 regions were amplified from the RNA transcripts. The TCR CDR3 was subjected to a first round of RT-PCR using the HTBI primer set and the Qiagen OneStep RT-PCR kit. A second multiplex PCR round built the libraries, followed by size selection and purification. Paired-end sequencing of the libraries was performed with 100 bp reads on an Illumina HiSeq2000. In the source study's methods: Raw data were processed with SOAPnuke, discarding reads with adapters, uncalled bases, mean Phred below 15, or no exact constant-primer or identifier match. High-quality paired reads were merged using COPE v1.2.5, and each unique nucleotide sequence was defined as a clonotype. MiTCR v1.1 was used to align clonotypes to the IMGT TRBV, TRBD and TRBJ reference segments. The analysis was restricted to V-J combinations with a frequency above 0.0001, which together covered roughly 99% of the repertoires. A TCS score was defined as the ratio of F50 (clonal expansion) to E x V (chaos), with BLOSUM62-based TCRdist applied between CDR3 peptides within each V-J. Welch's t-statistics and random forest reduced around 550 V-J features to roughly 13, which were used in a naive Bayes classifier (R e1071). The public sequencing data were trimmed at Q25 with fastp and processed into clonotypes with MiXCR by TCRdb, which kept only in-frame beta chains. Rows are combined by CDR3 protein, so each entry shows the most common genes and DNA. TCRdb, not the original authors, processed these V and J calls. This sample holds a few hundred thousand distinct CDR3 sequences; 13% to 15% were observed only once. In total, the top ten clones hold 14% of the sample.

V sheds 0 bases and J sheds 0 bases, leaving 12 bases between their ends. From its cysteine to its phenylalanine, the CDR3 spans 17 amino acids. The entry retains the CDR3 DNA only, 51 bases that are in frame from base 1. The germline V gene (reference sequence) provides CDR1 LGHDT and CDR2 YNNKEL. This clonotype was seen many times. Its specific antigen is unknown. One base away there is no much larger clone; base qualities are not given. The chain is assembled from TRBV3-1 and TRBJ2-1, with TRBD1 tentatively as D gene (6 bases match). This TCR derives from a woman between 40 and 50 years old with Graves' hyperthyroidism. Input material: blood. The CDR3 protein: CASSQDGGSSSYNEQFF. DNA sequence: TGTGCCAGCAGCCAAGATGGGGGCTCAAGCTCCTACAATGAGCAGTTCTTC.